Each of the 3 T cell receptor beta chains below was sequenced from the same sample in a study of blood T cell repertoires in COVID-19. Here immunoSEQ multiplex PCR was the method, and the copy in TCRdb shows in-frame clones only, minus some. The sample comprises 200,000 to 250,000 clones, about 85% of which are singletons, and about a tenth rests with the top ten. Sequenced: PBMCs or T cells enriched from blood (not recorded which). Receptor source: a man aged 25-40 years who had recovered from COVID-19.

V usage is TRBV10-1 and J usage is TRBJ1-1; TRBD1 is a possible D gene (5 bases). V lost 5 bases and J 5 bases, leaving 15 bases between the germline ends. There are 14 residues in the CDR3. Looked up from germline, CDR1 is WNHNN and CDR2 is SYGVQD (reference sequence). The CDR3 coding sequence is TGCGCCAGCAGTCAGGCAGGGTCGGCAACTGAAGCTTTCTTT. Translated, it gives CASSQAGSATEAFF.

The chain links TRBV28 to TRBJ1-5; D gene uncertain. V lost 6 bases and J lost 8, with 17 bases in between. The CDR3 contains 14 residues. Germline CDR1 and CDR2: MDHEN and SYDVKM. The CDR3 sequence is CASSVPGPRKPQHF. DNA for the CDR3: TGTGCCAGCAGCGTACCGGGTCCTCGAAAGCCCCAGCATTTT.

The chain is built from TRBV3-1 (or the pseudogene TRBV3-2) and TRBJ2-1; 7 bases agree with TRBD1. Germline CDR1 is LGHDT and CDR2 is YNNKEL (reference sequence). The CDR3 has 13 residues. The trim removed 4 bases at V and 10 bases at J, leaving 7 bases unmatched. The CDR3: CASSRDLGQEQFF. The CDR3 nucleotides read TGTGCCAGCAGCCGGGATCTGGGACAGGAGCAGTTCTTC.